The rows below give T cell receptor beta chains drawn from one sample of a study of naive and memory T cell subsets. TCRdb redid the calling of the 5' RACE reads with MiXCR, one entry per CDR3 protein. The table records around 56,000 distinct CDR3 sequences, approximately 8% of them present only once. The receptors here all came from a female donor in good health. CDR3s include the opening cysteine and the closing phenylalanine or tryptophan. The order of the fields is D gene, CDR3 length, J gene, V gene, clone size, CDR3 protein, CDR3 DNA. D genes are given only for firm matches. Only part of the rows carry a size: once, few, many, or a class if the clone is expanded.

>-|14|TRBJ2-7|TRBV28|-
CASASMAVSYEQYF
TGTGCCAGCGCCTCAATGGCAGTCTCCTACGAGCAGTACTTC
>TRBD2|16|TRBJ2-1|TRBV28|few
CASSSLAGGWLGEQFF
TGTGCCAGCAGTTCGCTAGCGGGGGGGTGGTTAGGTGAGCAGTTCTTC
>-|11|TRBJ1-3|TRBV20-1|many
CSARGVGTVYF
TGCAGTGCTAGAGGAGTCGGGACTGTATATTTT
>TRBD1|17|TRBJ2-4|TRBV2|-
CASSGLGQQQAKNIQYF
TGTGCCAGCAGTGGCCTGGGACAGCAACAAGCCAAAAACATTCAGTACTTC
>-|11|TRBJ1-2|TRBV12-3/TRBV12-4|many
CASSSGNGYTF
TGTGCCAGCAGTTCAGGGAATGGCTACACCTTC
>TRBD2|15|TRBJ2-1|TRBV6-2/TRBV6-3|-
CASSHTGGPAGEQFF
TGTGCCAGCAGTCACACGGGGGGGCCAGCTGGCGAGCAGTTCTTC
>-|12|TRBJ1-3|TRBV18|-
CASSTDGNTIYF
TGTGCCAGCTCAACAGATGGAAACACCATATATTTT
>-|15|TRBJ1-6|TRBV9|many
CASSVGGAGNSPLHF
TGTGCCAGCAGCGTAGGAGGGGCCGGGAATTCACCCCTCCACTTT
>TRBD1|14|TRBJ2-3|TRBV28|few
CASSSGQATDTQYF
TGTGCCAGCAGTTCGGGACAGGCAACAGATACGCAGTATTTT
>TRBD1|16|TRBJ1-1|TRBV6-6|many
CASSHRGTGELIEAFF
TGTGCCAGCAGCCACCGGGGGACAGGGGAACTAATCGAAGCTTTCTTT
>-|18|TRBJ2-3|TRBV12-3/TRBV12-4|once
CASSFGVGWDRYTDTQYF
TGTGCCAGCAGTTTCGGGGTCGGATGGGACCGATACACAGATACGCAGTATTTT
>-|15|TRBJ1-6|TRBV20-1|many
CSARKVGGGNSPLHF
TGCAGTGCCCGTAAGGTCGGGGGAGGGAATTCACCCCTCCACTTT
>-|15|TRBJ2-1|TRBV24-1|many
CATSDPTSLLGEQFF
TGTGCCACCAGTGATCCAACTAGTTTGTTAGGTGAGCAGTTCTTC
>-|15|TRBJ1-3|TRBV5-4|many
CASSLMTGSGNTIYF
TGTGCCAGCAGCTTGATGACAGGCTCTGGAAACACCATATATTTT
>-|15|TRBJ2-3|TRBV11-2|-
CASSLNPGTTDTQYF
TGTGCCAGCAGCTTAAATCCGGGGACCACAGATACGCAGTATTTT
>-|14|TRBJ1-4|TRBV5-4|few
CASSSDRDGKKLFF
TGTGCCAGCAGCTCGGACCGGGACGGAAAAAAACTGTTTTTT
>-|13|TRBJ2-7|TRBV7-9|many
CASSPPGVYEQYF
TGTGCCAGCAGCCCCCCAGGGGTCTACGAGCAGTACTTC
>TRBD1|15|TRBJ2-3|TRBV20-1|-
CSARNGQGARDTQYF
TGCAGTGCTAGGAACGGACAGGGGGCGCGGGATACGCAGTATTTT
>TRBD1|15|TRBJ1-1|TRBV4-2|few
CASSQDRIMNTEAFF
TGTGCCAGCAGCCAGGACAGGATTATGAACACTGAAGCTTTCTTT
>-|15|TRBJ1-6|TRBV27|many
CASSQSGTYNSPLHF
TGTGCCAGCAGTCAGAGCGGAACTTATAATTCACCCCTCCACTTT